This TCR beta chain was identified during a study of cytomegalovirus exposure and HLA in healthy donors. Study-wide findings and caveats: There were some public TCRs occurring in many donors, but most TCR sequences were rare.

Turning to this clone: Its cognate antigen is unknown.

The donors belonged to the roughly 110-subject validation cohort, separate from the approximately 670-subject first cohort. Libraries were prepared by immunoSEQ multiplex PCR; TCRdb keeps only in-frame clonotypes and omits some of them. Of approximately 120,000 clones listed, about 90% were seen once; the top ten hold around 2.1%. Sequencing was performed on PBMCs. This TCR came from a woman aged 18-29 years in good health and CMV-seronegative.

CDR3 in DNA: TGTGCCAGCCCCCCCGTAGCGACGGGTTACGAGCAGTACTTC. It specifies CASPPVATGYEQYF. This chain uses TRBV27 with TRBJ2-7; D may be TRBD2 (5 bases). Trimming pared 8 bases from V and 4 bases from J, leaving 18 bases between. There are 14 residues in the CDR3. The germline gives CDR1 MNHEY, CDR2 SMNVEV (reference sequence).